The sequence of this T cell receptor (beta chain) was determined in a study of T-cell reconstitution after alpha-beta-depleted transplantation in children. Notes on the study in general: The authors attributed T-cell counts and diversity one year after transplant mostly to newly produced T cells. As was reported, about two months after transplant, alpha-beta T cells came from several hundred expanded graft clones.

J gave up 3 bases and V 4 bases, and 9 bases lay outside the gene matches. The V gene's germline CDR1 is SGHRS and CDR2 YFSETQ. The CDR3 covers 16 residues. This clonotype was recorded at least ten times. Its target is unknown. A TCRbeta library incorporating unique molecular identifiers was prepared. TCRdb re-derived calls from the PCR reads in MiXCR, one entry per CDR3 protein. The sample has over 150,000 distinct CDR3 sequences, roughly 7% seen once. J is TRBJ2-2 and V is TRBV5-1; TRBD1 matches 7 bases. Source: PBMCs, taken before TCRalphabeta/CD19-depleted stem cell transplant. The clonotype comes from a boy aged 2 to 10 with acute lymphoblastic leukemia, due to receive a stem cell transplant. The CDR3 DNA sequence: TGCGCCAGCAGCCCCCCCGGGACAGAGGACACCGGGGAGCTGTTTTTT. It encodes CASSPPGTEDTGELFF.